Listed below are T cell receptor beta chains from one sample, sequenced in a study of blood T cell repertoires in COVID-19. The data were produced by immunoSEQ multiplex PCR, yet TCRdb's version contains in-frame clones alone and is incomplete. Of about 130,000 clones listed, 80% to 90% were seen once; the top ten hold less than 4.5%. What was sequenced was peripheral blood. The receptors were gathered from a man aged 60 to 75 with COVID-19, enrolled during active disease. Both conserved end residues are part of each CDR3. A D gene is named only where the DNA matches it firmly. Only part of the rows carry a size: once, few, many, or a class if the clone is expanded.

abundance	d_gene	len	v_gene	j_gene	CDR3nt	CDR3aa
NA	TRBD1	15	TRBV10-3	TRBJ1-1	TGTGCCATCAGTGAGTCAGGGGGCGGGAACACTGAAGCTTTCTTT	CAISESGGGNTEAFF
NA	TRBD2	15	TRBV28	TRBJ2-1	TGTGCCAGCTCCTCCGCAGCGGGGGGGAACAATGAGCAGTTCTTC	CASSSAAGGNNEQFF
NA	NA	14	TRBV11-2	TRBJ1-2	TGTGCCAGCAGCTTCGACTCCGGGAACAGCGGCTACACCTTC	CASSFDSGNSGYTF
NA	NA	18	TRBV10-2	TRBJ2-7	TGCGCCAGCAGGGCACTCATTGGCGGGGGCGCAGAGGCCTACGAGCAGTACTTC	CASRALIGGGAEAYEQYF
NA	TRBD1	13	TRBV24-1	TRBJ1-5	TGTGCCACCGGGACAGGGAATAATCAGCCCCAGCATTTT	CATGTGNNQPQHF
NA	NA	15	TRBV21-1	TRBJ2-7	TGTGCCAGCAGCAAAGAAGGAGGCGGCTCCTACGAGCAGTACTTC	CASSKEGGGSYEQYF
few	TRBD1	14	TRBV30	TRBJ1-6	TGTGCCTGCAGTCCCGGGACAGGGTTTTCACCCCTCCACTTT	CACSPGTGFSPLHF
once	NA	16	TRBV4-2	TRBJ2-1	TGTGCCAGCAGCCAAGAGTCTGTGGGGGGGCGGAATGAGCAGTTCTTC	CASSQESVGGRNEQFF
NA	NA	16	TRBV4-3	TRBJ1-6	TGCGCCAGCAGCCAAGAAACGGAAGTCGGGAATTCACCCCTCCACTTT	CASSQETEVGNSPLHF
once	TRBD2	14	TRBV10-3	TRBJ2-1	TGTGCCCATCGGGGCGGGGGACCCTCGGATGAGCAGTTCTTC	CAHRGGGPSDEQFF
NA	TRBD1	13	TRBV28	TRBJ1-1	TGTGCCAGCAGGGGACAGTTGAACACTGAAGCTTTCTTT	CASRGQLNTEAFF
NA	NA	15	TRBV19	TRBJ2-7	TGTGCCAGTCGCCGGGGGGCAGACAAGACCTACGAGCAGTACTTC	CASRRGADKTYEQYF
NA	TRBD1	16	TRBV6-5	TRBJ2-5	TGTGCCAGCAGTTTCGGACAGGATGAGTACCAAGAGACCCAGTACTTC	CASSFGQDEYQETQYF
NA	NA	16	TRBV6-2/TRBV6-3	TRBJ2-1	TGTGCCAGCAGCTTCCGGCAGCAAGACACCTACAATGAGCAGTTCTTC	CASSFRQQDTYNEQFF
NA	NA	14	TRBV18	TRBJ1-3	TGTGCCAGCTCACCAAGCTGGGGGGAGAACACCATATATTTT	CASSPSWGENTIYF
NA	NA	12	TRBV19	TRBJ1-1	TGTGCCAGTAGTCCTCAGGACTATGAAGCTTTCTTT	CASSPQDYEAFF
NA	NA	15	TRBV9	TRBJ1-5	TGTGCCAGCAGCGTAGACAGCAATAGCAATCAGCCCCAGCATTTT	CASSVDSNSNQPQHF
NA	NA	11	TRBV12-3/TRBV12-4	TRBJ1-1	TGTGCCAGCAGTTTTTCGGGGAGAGCTTTCTTT	CASSFSGRAFF
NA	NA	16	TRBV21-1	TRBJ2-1	TGTGCCAGATCAAACTACCTAGCTCGCGCCTACAATGAGCAGTTCTTC	CARSNYLARAYNEQFF
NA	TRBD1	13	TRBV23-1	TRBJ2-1	TGCGCCAGCAAAACCCCCGGGACAGGGGGTCTGTTCTTC	CASKTPGTGGLFF
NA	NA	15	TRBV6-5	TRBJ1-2	TGTGCCAGCATCAGACCCGTGGGGGAGGGCTATGGCTACACCTTC	CASIRPVGEGYGYTF
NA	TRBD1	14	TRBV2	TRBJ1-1	TGTGCCAGCAGGCAGGACAGGGGGAACACTGAAGCTTTCTTT	CASRQDRGNTEAFF
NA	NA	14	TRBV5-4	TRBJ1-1	TGTGCCAGCAGCGCCGAGGGTCCGCGCTCTGAAGCTTTCTTT	CASSAEGPRSEAFF
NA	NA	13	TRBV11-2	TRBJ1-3	TGTGCCAGCAGCACAGGGTTCGGAAACACCATATATTTT	CASSTGFGNTIYF
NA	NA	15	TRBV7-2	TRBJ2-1	TGTGCCAGCAGCTTAGCCCGGGGCTCCTACAATGAGCAGTTCTTC	CASSLARGSYNEQFF
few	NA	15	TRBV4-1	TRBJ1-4	TGCGCCAGCAGCCGCCCAGGGGAGACTAATGAAAAACTGTTTTTT	CASSRPGETNEKLFF
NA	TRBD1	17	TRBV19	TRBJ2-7	TGTGCCAGTAGTATACGAACCCCGCCAGGGACAGCCTACGAGCAGTACTTC	CASSIRTPPGTAYEQYF
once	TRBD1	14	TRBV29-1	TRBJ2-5	TGCAGCGCAGCCGGGACAGGGAACGCGGAGACCCAGTACTTC	CSAAGTGNAETQYF
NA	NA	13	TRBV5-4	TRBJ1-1	TGTGCCAGCAAACCCGGAGAGAACACTGAAGCTTTCTTT	CASKPGENTEAFF
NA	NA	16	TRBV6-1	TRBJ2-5	TGTGCCAGCAGTGATGGATGGGGGCCGACTGGGGAGACCCAGTACTTC	CASSDGWGPTGETQYF
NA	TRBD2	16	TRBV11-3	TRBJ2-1	TGTGCCAGCAGCTTGAGTTTGACTAGCGGCTACAATGAGCAGTTCTTC	CASSLSLTSGYNEQFF
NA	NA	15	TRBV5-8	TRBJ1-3	TGTGCCAGCAGGTCAGACAGACTCTCTGGAAACACCATATATTTT	CASRSDRLSGNTIYF
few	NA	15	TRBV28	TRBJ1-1	TGTGCCAGCAGGCGGGGGGGCCGGGCGAACACTGAAGCTTTCTTT	CASRRGGRANTEAFF
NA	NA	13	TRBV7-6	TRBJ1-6	TGTGCCAGCAGCGTAACAACAGGGCGACCCCTCCACTTT	CASSVTTGRPLHF
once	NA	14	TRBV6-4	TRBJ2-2	TGTGCCAGCAGTGAACAGGTGAACACCGGGGAGCTGTTTTTT	CASSEQVNTGELFF
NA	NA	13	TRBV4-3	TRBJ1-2	TGCGCCAGCAGCCAAGATAGGAGAGGTGGCTACACCTTC	CASSQDRRGGYTF
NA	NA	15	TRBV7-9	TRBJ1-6	TGTGCCAGCAGCTTAGGGGCAGGGGCGAATTCACCCCTCCACTTT	CASSLGAGANSPLHF
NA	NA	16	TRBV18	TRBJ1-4	TGTGCCAGCTCGCGTCTGCAGGGTCCGGCTAATGAAAAACTGTTTTTT	CASSRLQGPANEKLFF
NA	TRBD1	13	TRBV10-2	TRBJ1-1	TGCGCCAGCGCCAGGATACAGGGGGTTGGGGCTTTCTTT	CASARIQGVGAFF
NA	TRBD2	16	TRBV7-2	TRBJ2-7	TGTGCCAGCAGCTTAGAAAGGCGGGGGGCGTCGGGCGAGCAGTACTTC	CASSLERRGASGEQYF
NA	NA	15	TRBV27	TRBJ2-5	TGTGCCAGCAGTTTGGCCAGGGGCTACCAAGAGACCCAGTACTTC	CASSLARGYQETQYF